Below, 18 T cell receptor beta chains from the same sample are listed, as sequenced in a study of T cell repertoires in cytomegalovirus infection (dated by TCRdb to between 2018 and 2021). Sequencing relied on an Illumina HiSeq 1500. TCRdb took the public reads, trimmed them with fastp at Q25, ran MiXCR for clone calling and kept in-frame beta chains. Every entry covers one CDR3 protein and lists the most common genes and DNA from its rows. Recorded for this sample are some 300,000 distinct CDR3 sequences; roughly 16% of them occurred a single time. The ten top clones hold around 13% of the sample. Sequencing input: PBMCs. These receptors were taken from a human donor in good health (CMV status not recorded). Some clones in this sample may be carry-over from other donors' samples.

The chain combines TRBV6-5 with TRBJ2-1; a weak D match, TRBD1 (7 bases). This CDR3 is built from 16 residues. With 0 bases removed from V and 2 bases from J, the gap between germline ends came to 11 bases. Germline V gene data show CDR1 as MNHEY and CDR2 as SVGAGI. The CDR3 spells CASSYSAGGTYNEQFF. CDR3 in DNA: TGTGCCAGCAGTTACTCGGCAGGGGGGACCTACAATGAGCAGTTCTTC.

This clonotype came up a few times. The genes are TRBV9 and TRBJ2-7; 7 bases are a match to TRBD1. Per the germline V gene, CDR1 is SGDLS and CDR2 is YYNGEE. The CDR3 consists of 14 residues. V shed 2 bases and J 2 bases; nucleotides not matched to a gene: 4. This CDR3 reads CASSVWDSPYEQYF. The CDR3 DNA sequence: TGTGCCAGCAGCGTTTGGGACAGCCCCTACGAGCAGTACTTC.

This clonotype came up a few times. The rearrangement links TRBV7-3 to TRBJ2-1, with 10 bases fitting TRBD2. The germline V gene has CDR1 SGHTA and CDR2 FQGTGA. The CDR3 covers 15 residues. The V and J ends lost 5 bases and 6 bases, in that order; junction bases with no gene match: 7. The DNA of the CDR3 is TGTGCCAGCAGCCCCCAGCGGGGGGGCCGCAATGAGCAGTTCTTC. Its protein is CASSPQRGGRNEQFF.

The chain employs TRBV7-8 and TRBJ2-2; the match to TRBD2 covers 10 bases. CDR1 and CDR2 from the germline V gene are SGHVS and FQNEAQ. V was pared by 5 bases and J by 4 bases, with 7 bases of the junction left unmatched. There are 16 residues in the CDR3. CDR3 loop: CASSPSGGHATGELFF. The CDR3 nucleotides are TGTGCCAGCAGCCCTAGCGGGGGTCATGCCACCGGGGAGCTGTTTTTT. Full variable domain (outside the CDR3, taken from reference TRBV7-8 and TRBJ2-2): GAGVSQSPRYKVAKRGQDVALRCDPISGHVSLFWYQQALGQGPEFLTYFQNEAQLDKSGLPSDRFFAERPEGSVSTLKIQRTQQEDSAVYLCASSPSGGHATGELFFGEGSRLTVL.

In this sample, this clonotype turned up a few times. This sequence joins TRBV15 and TRBJ2-1; 9 bases align to TRBD1. Trimming removed 1 base from V and 6 bases from J; junction bases left unmatched: 10. The CDR3 runs 17 residues. Germline V gene sequence: CDR1 LNHNV, CDR2 YYDKDF (reference sequence). This chain's CDR3 is CATSRVGGGTGSNEQFF. The CDR3, as DNA: TGTGCCACCAGCAGAGTCGGGGGAGGGACAGGGAGCAATGAGCAGTTCTTC.

This clonotype was seen a few times. This chain links TRBV19 with TRBJ2-1, with 8 bases aligning to TRBD2. CDR1 is LNHDA, CDR2 SQIVND, per germline (reference sequence). The CDR3 spans 17 residues. Unmatched junction bases numbered 5, after V lost 1 base and J lost 0 bases. The CDR3 sequence is CASSIVLAVSSYNEQFF. Here the CDR3 DNA reads TGTGCCAGTAGTATAGTACTAGCGGTGAGCTCCTACAATGAGCAGTTCTTC.

This clonotype was detected ten times or more. V gene TRBV6-2 or TRBV6-3 combines with J gene TRBJ2-6; D gene uncertain. Trimming took off 5 bases at V and 3 bases at J, with 14 bases between the two ends. Per the germline V gene, CDR1 is MNHEY and CDR2 is SVGEGT. The CDR3 contains 16 residues. CDR3 protein: CASSPLGADGANVLTF. CDR3 sequence (DNA): TGTGCCAGCAGTCCCTTGGGCGCCGATGGGGCCAACGTCCTGACTTTC.

V gene TRBV6-1 combines with J gene TRBJ2-4; D is ambiguous. The CDR3 has 12 amino acids. Germline CDR1 reads MNHNS; CDR2 reads SASEGT. The ends were cut back, 2 bases at V and 6 bases at J, with 5 bases in the middle. The CDR3 region is CASSEWGNIQYF. Written as DNA, the CDR3 is TGTGCCAGCAGTGAATGGGGAAACATTCAGTACTTC.

The chain joins TRBV28 to TRBJ1-1; maybe TRBD1 (6 bases). The CDR3 has 14 amino acids. The ends were cut back, 5 bases at V and 5 bases at J, with 15 bases in the middle. Germline lookup yields CDR1 MDHEN and CDR2 SYDVKM. The CDR3 coding sequence is TGTGCCAGCAGTCCAGGACTTAGGGGGACTGAAGCTTTCTTT. Translation: CASSPGLRGTEAFF.

The table lists this clonotype with many counts. CDR3 sequence (DNA): TGTGCCAGCAGCTCACGTTCCGGATGGGGGTACCAAGAGACCCAGTACTTC. Protein sequence: CASSSRSGWGYQETQYF. The V gene is TRBV7-2, the J gene TRBJ2-5; TRBD1 or TRBD2 may be the D gene (5 bases each). Deletions cut 4 bases from V and 0 bases from J, with 18 bases between. The CDR3 sequence is 17 residues long. The germline CDR1 and CDR2 sequences are SGHTA and FQGNSA.

The gene calls are TRBV10-3 and TRBJ1-5, with D perhaps TRBD1 (6 bases). CDR3 length equals 14 residues. Trimming stripped 6 bases from V and 4 bases from J, with 13 bases between. Germline V gene lookup returns CDR1 ENHRY and CDR2 SYGVKD. CDR3 region: CAISSLGGNQPQHF. The CDR3, as DNA: TGTGCCATCAGCAGTTTAGGGGGGAATCAGCCCCAGCATTTT.

The rearrangement joins TRBV20-1 to TRBJ2-1; the D is unclear. V was pared by 3 bases and J by 0 bases, with 12 bases between. The CDR3 is 15 residues long. Germline CDR1 and CDR2: DFQATT and SNEGSKA (reference sequence). The CDR3 sequence: CSASLDGSSYNEQFF. The CDR3 nucleotides are TGCAGTGCTAGCCTGGACGGAAGCTCCTACAATGAGCAGTTCTTC.

This clonotype has only a few counts. The chain links TRBV7-2 to TRBJ2-7, with a tentative D call TRBD1 (5 bases). The CDR3 is made up of 15 amino acids. Trimming removed 1 base at V and 2 bases at J, with 12 bases between. Germline V gene lookup returns CDR1 SGHTA and CDR2 FQGNSA. The CDR3 nucleotides read TGTGCCAGCAGCTTAGTCTGGGGCTCGGCCTACGAGCAGTACTTC. It specifies CASSLVWGSAYEQYF.

V usage is TRBV6-2 or TRBV6-3 and J usage is TRBJ2-2; tentatively, D is TRBD1 or TRBD2 (5 bases each). The ends were cut back, 9 bases at V and 11 bases at J, with 16 bases in the middle. Germline lookup yields CDR1 MNHEY and CDR2 SVGEGT. CDR3 length equals 12 residues. The CDR3 coding sequence is TGTGCCAGTCGGGACCCCACCGAAGAGCTGTTTTTT. Encoded protein: CASRDPTEELFF.

There are a few counts of this clonotype. The V call is TRBV18, the J call TRBJ2-1, with TRBD1 identical over 9 bases. Germline V gene sequence: CDR1 KGHSH, CDR2 LQKENI. Trimming at V came to 6 bases and at J to 7 bases, leaving 16 bases not matched to a gene. The CDR3 is made up of 17 amino acids. The CDR3 DNA follows: TGTGCCAGCTCGCGATACGACAGGGGGTCGAATGAGAATGAGCAGTTCTTC. This gives the protein CASSRYDRGSNENEQFF.

The chain employs TRBV6-6 and TRBJ1-1, with D possibly matching TRBD1 (5 bases). Looked up from germline, CDR1 is MNHNY and CDR2 is SVGAGI (reference sequence). CDR3 length equals 15 residues. V shed 2 bases and J shed 4 bases, with 14 bases lying between them. CDR3 sequence: CASSYIWDETTEAFF. DNA of the CDR3: TGTGCCAGCAGTTACATTTGGGACGAGACCACTGAAGCTTTCTTT.

The V call is TRBV2, the J call TRBJ1-1; 9 bases match TRBD1. V shed 6 bases and J 5 bases; nucleotides not matched to a gene: 7. Germline CDR1 reads SNHLY; CDR2 reads FYNNEI. CDR3 length: 14 residues. The CDR3 reads CASRPTGGGTEAFF. In nucleotides, the CDR3 is TGTGCCAGCAGGCCGACAGGGGGAGGGACTGAAGCTTTCTTT.

This clonotype was detected only a few times. V is TRBV19 and J is TRBJ2-1; the match to TRBD2 covers 16 bases. This CDR3 is 19 amino acids long. Germline assignment: CDR1 LNHDA and CDR2 SQIVND (reference sequence). The junction had 11 bases not matched to a gene; V was cut back by 5 bases and J by 4 bases. For the CDR3, the DNA is TGTGCCAGTAGTCGTGCCTCGGGACTAGCGGGGGGGATGTACAATGAGCAGTTCTTC. Translation: CASSRASGLAGGMYNEQFF.